One and the same sample provided the 26 T cell receptor beta chains below, sequenced in a study of low-dose radiotherapy and immunotherapy resistance in tumors. Time point specified: after trial treatment. Treatment noted: LDRT plus nivolumab, ipilimumab, low-dose cyclophosphamide and aspirin (RACIN trial). Both a constant-region primer and a V-primer adapter served to amplify TCRs across about 20 PCR cycles. TCRdb re-analysed the reads in MiXCR, keeping a single row per CDR3 protein. The top ten clones hold over 7% of a sample with under 60,000 distinct CDR3 sequences, around 35% of them seen once. Sequenced material: PBMCs, taken after low-dose radiotherapy plus immunotherapy. The receptors shown here come from a male donor with rectosigmoid adenocarcinoma.

This clonotype was observed many times. The chain carries TRBV5-4 and TRBJ2-5, with D unclear. The germline V and J ends were trimmed by 0 bases and 3 bases, with 12 bases remaining between them. There are 15 residues in the CDR3. CDR1 and CDR2 from the germline V gene are SGHNT and YYREEE (reference sequence). The CDR3 loop is CASSLGSGLEETQYF. The CDR3 DNA reads TGTGCCAGCAGCTTGGGTTCCGGGCTGGAAGAGACCCAGTACTTC.

The chain combines TRBV4-2 with TRBJ2-2; 8 bases fit TRBD1. The CDR3 is 16 residues long. The germline gives CDR1 LGHNA, CDR2 YNFKEQ. The junction had 0 bases not matched to a gene; V was cut back by 0 bases and J by 0 bases. The CDR3 DNA reads as TGTGCCAGCAGCCAAGAGACAGGGGCGAACACCGGGGAGCTGTTTTTT. Translated: CASSQETGANTGELFF.

This chain uses TRBV5-1 with TRBJ2-1; D remains unclear. The CDR3 consists of 14 residues. The germline CDR1 and CDR2 sequences are SGHRS and YFSETQ. Trimming pared 6 bases from V and 4 bases from J, leaving 14 bases between. CDR3 sequence: CASKGVSPYNEQFF. The CDR3 bases are TGCGCCAGCAAGGGTGTATCACCATACAATGAGCAGTTCTTC.

There are many counts of this clonotype. The chain joins TRBV28 to TRBJ1-1, with TRBD1 matching 8 bases. The CDR3 sequence is 12 residues long. The germline V gene encodes CDR1 MDHEN and CDR2 SYDVKM. J was trimmed by 10 bases and V by 5 bases; bases with no gene match: 6. CDR3 bases: TGTGCCAGCAGTCCTCCGGACAGGGCAGCTTTCTTT. The encoded protein is CASSPPDRAAFF.

The V call is TRBV29-1, the J call TRBJ2-1, with TRBD2 matching 12 bases. CDR3 length equals 13 residues. Trimming took 7 bases from V and 8 from J; bases not matched to a gene: 6. Germline V gene sequence: CDR1 SQVTM, CDR2 ANQGSEA. The CDR3: CSARTSGKDEQFF. Written as DNA, the CDR3 is TGCAGCGCAAGGACTAGCGGGAAGGATGAGCAGTTCTTC.

This clonotype was found many times. Sequence at one end of the junction differs from germline and may be a read error. The genes are TRBV27 and TRBJ2-2; 7 bases agree with TRBD1. The CDR3 is 16 residues long. CDR1 is MNHEY, CDR2 SMNVEV, per germline (reference sequence). In DNA form, the CDR3 reads TGTGCCACCAGTGACTCCCGGACAGGTCCCACCGGGGAGCTGTTTTTT. Translation: CATSDSRTGPTGELFF.

This clonotype has at least ten counts. This chain joins TRBV7-2 and TRBJ1-2; D unclear. Trimming took off 5 bases at V and 0 bases at J, with 7 bases between the two ends. The CDR3 contains 13 residues. Germline V CDR1 and CDR2: SGHTA, FQGNSA. The CDR3 coding sequence is TGTGCCAGCAGCGCACAAGCTAACTATGGCTACACCTTC. Its translation is CASSAQANYGYTF.

This clonotype has at least ten counts. The chain uses TRBV6-6 and TRBJ2-1, with 10 bases that match TRBD2. V shed 6 bases and J 2 bases; nucleotides not matched to a gene: 10. In germline, CDR1 is MNHNY, CDR2 SVGAGI (reference sequence). The CDR3 is 17 residues long. CDR3 loop: CASRSSSGTSAYNEQFF. Written as DNA, the CDR3 is TGTGCCAGCAGATCATCTTCCGGGACTAGCGCCTACAATGAGCAGTTCTTC.

As regards this clonotype: Compared with germline, one end of the junction differs, possibly owing to a read error. The V call is TRBV24-1, the J call TRBJ2-2, with D tentatively TRBD2 (6 bases). The CDR3 loop spans 17 amino acids. CDR1 KGHDR and CDR2 SFDVKD come from the germline V gene. The CDR3 DNA follows: TGTGCCACCAGTCGGAGCGGACTAAAAAACAACACCGGGGAGCCGTTTTTT. This gives the protein CATSRSGLKNNTGEPFF.

This clonotype was observed many times. The CDR3 sequence: CASSRGQGSTDTQYF. CDR3 bases: TGTGCCAGCAGCCGAGGACAGGGGAGCACAGATACGCAGTATTTT. The rearrangement uses TRBV7-2 and TRBJ2-3; 9 nucleotides agree with TRBD1. The CDR3 spans 15 residues. The ends lost 5 bases at V and 0 bases at J; junction bases unmatched: 3. Germline CDR1 SGHTA, CDR2 FQGNSA.

This clonotype was picked up a small number of times. The J gene is TRBJ1-2, the V gene TRBV24-1; D might be TRBD1 (5 bases). CDR3 length: 13 amino acids. V was trimmed by 3 bases and J by 8 bases, leaving 12 bases between them. CDR1 is KGHDR and CDR2 is SFDVKD in the germline V gene. CDR3 amino acids: CATSDLTRTGYTF. The CDR3 coding sequence is TGTGCCACCAGTGATCTGACTCGGACAGGCTACACCTTC.

This clonotype ranks as medium-sized (0.01 to 0.1%). The CDR3 reads CASSPNSGSNYEQYF. CDR3 sequence (DNA): TGTGCCAGCAGTCCCAATAGCGGGAGCAACTACGAGCAGTACTTC. The gene calls are TRBV6-2 or TRBV6-3 and TRBJ2-7; 9 bases agree with TRBD2. The CDR3 is made up of 15 amino acids. V trimming: 5 bases; J trimming: 3 bases; junction bases outside the gene matches: 8. Germline assignment: CDR1 MNHEY and CDR2 SVGEGT.

This clonotype was detected once. A far more abundant clone sits one base away, making this likely a read error. V usage is TRBV28 and J usage is TRBJ1-6; 9 bases match TRBD1. This CDR3 has 16 amino acids. Germline CDR1 is MDHEN and CDR2 is SYDVKM. The CDR3 reads CASSSPGTGINSPPHF. The CDR3 DNA follows: TGTGCCAGCAGTTCGCCCGGGACAGGGATAAATTCACCCCCCCACTTT. Using reference TRBV28 and TRBJ1-6 for the parts outside the CDR3, the full variable domain is DVKVTQSSRYLVKRTGEKVFLECVQDMDHENMFWYRQDPGLGLRLIYFSYDVKMKEKGDIPEGYSVSREKKERFSLILESASTNQTSMYLCASSSPGTGINSPPHFGNGTRLTVT.

There are many counts of this clonotype. This chain joins TRBV6-5 and TRBJ1-2; D not resolved. V lost 4 bases and J lost 8, with 11 bases in between. The CDR3 sequence is 12 residues long. Germline V gene data show CDR1 as MNHEY and CDR2 as SVGAGI. The CDR3 DNA reads as TGTGCCAGCAGTTCAACAGAGTGGGGCTACACCTTC. Protein sequence: CASSSTEWGYTF.

This clonotype was picked up many times. The J gene is TRBJ2-1, the V gene TRBV11-2; 8 bases agree with TRBD2. Germline V gene data show CDR1 as SGHAT and CDR2 as FQNNGV. The CDR3 is 15 amino acids. V trimming: 4 bases; J trimming: 4 bases; junction bases outside the gene matches: 6. The CDR3 nucleotides read TGTGCCAGCAGCTCGTTAGCGGGGCTTTACAATGAGCAGTTCTTC. Its translation: CASSSLAGLYNEQFF.

There are many counts of this clonotype. V and J are TRBV4-3 and TRBJ1-4; tentative D call: TRBD1 (6 bases). The CDR3 covers 16 residues. The germline V gene encodes CDR1 LGHNA and CDR2 YSLEER. V dropped 3 bases and J dropped 7 bases, with 18 bases sitting between them. CDR3 nucleotides: TGCGCCAGCAGCCAGGGGACATTCCAGGCATCTGAAAAACTGTTTTTT. Amino acids: CASSQGTFQASEKLFF.

J is TRBJ2-5 and V is TRBV10-2; D not resolved. Germline V gives CDR1 WSHSY, CDR2 SAAADI. CDR3 length: 12 residues. The V gene lost 1 base and the J gene lost 5 bases, with 5 bases spanning the gap. In DNA form, the CDR3 reads TGCGCCAGCAGTGAGTTGGGGGAGACCCAGTACTTC. Translation: CASSELGETQYF.

This clonotype was seen a few times. This chain uses TRBV5-8 with TRBJ2-2, with 8 bases lining up with TRBD1. V was pared by 3 bases and J by 6 bases, with 7 bases of the junction left unmatched. Germline V lookup: CDR1 SGHTS, CDR2 YDEGEE. The CDR3 has 15 residues. CDR3 loop: CASSSPDRASGELFF. The CDR3 DNA follows: TGTGCCAGCAGCTCACCGGACAGGGCGTCCGGGGAGCTGTTTTTT.

The chain employs TRBV29-1 and TRBJ2-5, with 9 bases aligning to TRBD1. The germline CDR1 and CDR2 sequences are SQVTM and ANQGSEA. V shed 6 bases, J shed 4 bases, and the junction held 9 bases outside the gene matches. There are 14 residues in the CDR3. The CDR3 is CSVSGTGWGETQYF. Here the CDR3 DNA reads TGCAGCGTGTCCGGGACAGGGTGGGGAGAGACCCAGTACTTC. Looking up the rest from reference TRBV29-1 and TRBJ2-5 gives the full variable domain: SAVISQKPSRDICQRGTSLTIQCQVDSQVTMMFWYRQQPGQSLTLIATANQGSEATYESGFVIDKFPISRPNLTFSTLTVSNMSPEDSSIYLCSVSGTGWGETQYFGPGTRLLVL.

This clonotype has ten or more counts. The chain links TRBV5-5 to TRBJ2-3; a possible D gene is TRBD1 (6 bases). The germline V gene has CDR1 SGHKS and CDR2 YYEKEE (reference sequence). Trimming removed 0 bases at V and 3 bases at J, with 14 bases between. CDR3 size: 16 residues. The DNA of the CDR3 is TGTGCCAGCAGCTTGGGAACAGGGATGAGAACAGATACGCAGTATTTT. Its protein is CASSLGTGMRTDTQYF.

This clonotype was detected ten times or more. This rearrangement joins TRBV20-1 to TRBJ1-2; TRBD1 might be the D (5 bases). This CDR3 comprises 12 residues. In germline, CDR1 is DFQATT, CDR2 SNEGSKA (reference sequence). V lost 6 bases and J lost 8, with 16 bases in between. In DNA form, the CDR3 reads TGCAGTGCCAAACGGGGGACGGTAGGCTACACCTTC. This gives the protein CSAKRGTVGYTF.

This clonotype has a single count. This chain links TRBV5-1 with TRBJ2-3; 8 nucleotides align to TRBD2. The CDR3 is made up of 16 amino acids. The germline gives CDR1 SGHRS, CDR2 YFSETQ. V dropped 1 base and J dropped 1; count of bases not matched to a gene: 5. This CDR3 is CASSLNGGARTDTQYF. In nucleotides, the CDR3 is TGCGCCAGCAGCTTGAACGGGGGGGCACGCACAGATACGCAGTATTTT.

This clonotype was seen many times. The CDR3 here is CASSQLYPPYEQYF. CDR3 in DNA: TGTGCCAGCAGCCAACTCTACCCCCCCTACGAGCAGTACTTC. The rearrangement uses TRBV14 and TRBJ2-7; D not certain. V was trimmed by 2 bases and J by 2 bases, leaving 10 bases between them. The CDR3 totals 14 residues. The germline V gene encodes CDR1 SGHDN and CDR2 FVKESK.

This clonotype was seen repeatedly, ten times or more. This chain connects TRBV7-2 to TRBJ2-1; D uncertain. Trimming took 1 base from V and 8 from J, leaving 12 bases between them. The CDR3 spans 14 residues. The germline V gene has CDR1 SGHTA and CDR2 FQGNSA. CDR3 region: CASSLGGSLDEQFF. For the CDR3, the DNA is TGTGCCAGCAGCTTAGGAGGTTCACTGGATGAGCAGTTCTTC.

This clonotype was counted ten times or more. The genes are TRBV7-2 and TRBJ1-4, with a weak D call TRBD1 (6 bases). The CDR3 spans 14 residues. Germline CDR1 is SGHTA and CDR2 is FQGNSA. V shed 1 base and J shed 8 bases, with 11 bases lying between them. The CDR3 DNA follows: TGTGCCAGCAGCTTAGGGGGGGCCGGGGAAAAACTGTTTTTT. This encodes CASSLGGAGEKLFF.

The table lists this clonotype with many counts. The rearrangement uses TRBV9 and TRBJ2-7; D remains ambiguous. The CDR3 extends over 14 amino acids. The ends were cut back, 1 base at V and 2 bases at J, with 10 bases in the middle. Germline values: CDR1 SGDLS, CDR2 YYNGEE. Here the CDR3 DNA reads TGTGCCAGCAGCGTAAACCTGGGTCCCTACGAGCAGTACTTC. Amino acids: CASSVNLGPYEQYF.